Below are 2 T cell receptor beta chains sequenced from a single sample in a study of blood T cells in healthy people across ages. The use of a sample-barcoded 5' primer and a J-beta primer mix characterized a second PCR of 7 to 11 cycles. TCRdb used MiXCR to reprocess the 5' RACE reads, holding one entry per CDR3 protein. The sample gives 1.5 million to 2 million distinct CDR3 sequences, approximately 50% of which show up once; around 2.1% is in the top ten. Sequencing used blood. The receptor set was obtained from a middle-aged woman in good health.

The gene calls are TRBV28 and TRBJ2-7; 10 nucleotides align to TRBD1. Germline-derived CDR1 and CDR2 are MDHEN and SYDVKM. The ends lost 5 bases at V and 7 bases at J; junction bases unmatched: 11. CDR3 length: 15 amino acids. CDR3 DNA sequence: TGTGCCAGCAGTCTCCCGGGACAGGGGCCATCAGAGCAGTACTTC. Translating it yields CASSLPGQGPSEQYF.

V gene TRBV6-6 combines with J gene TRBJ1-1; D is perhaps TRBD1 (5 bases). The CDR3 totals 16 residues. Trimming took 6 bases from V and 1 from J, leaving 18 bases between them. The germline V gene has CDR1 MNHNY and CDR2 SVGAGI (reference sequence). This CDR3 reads CASRPQPRGENTEAFF. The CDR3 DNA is TGTGCCAGCAGACCTCAGCCAAGAGGGGAGAACACTGAAGCTTTCTTT.